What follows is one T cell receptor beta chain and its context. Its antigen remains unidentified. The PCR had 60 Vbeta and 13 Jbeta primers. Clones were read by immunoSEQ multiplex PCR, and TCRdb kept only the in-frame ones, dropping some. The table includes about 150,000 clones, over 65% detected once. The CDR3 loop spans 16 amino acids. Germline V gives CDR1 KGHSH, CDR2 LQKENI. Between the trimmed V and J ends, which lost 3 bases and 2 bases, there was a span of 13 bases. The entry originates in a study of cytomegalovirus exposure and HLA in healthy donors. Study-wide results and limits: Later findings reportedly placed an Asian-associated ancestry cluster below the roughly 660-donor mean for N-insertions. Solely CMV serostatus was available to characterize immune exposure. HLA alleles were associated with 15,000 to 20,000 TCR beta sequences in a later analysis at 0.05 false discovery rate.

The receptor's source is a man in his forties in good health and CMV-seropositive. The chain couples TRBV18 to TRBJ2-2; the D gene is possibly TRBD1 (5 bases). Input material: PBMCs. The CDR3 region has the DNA TGTGCCAGCTCACCTAACCAGGGTCTTAACACCGGGGAGCTGTTTTTT. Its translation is CASSPNQGLNTGELFF.